What follows are 22 T cell receptor beta chains derived from one specimen sequenced in a study of beta chain bispecific antibodies for T cell cancers. Study observations and caveats: The leukemia cells, rather than normal T cells, gave most of the targeted TRBV signal. The TRBV12-3 share of total TRBV signal fell 97% to 99% after anti-TRBV12 rather than anti-CD19 exposure.

TCRdb fed the 5' RACE reads into MiXCR, producing one record per CDR3 protein. The data show more than 20,000 distinct CDR3 sequences, with about 2% seen just once and around 5.2% held by the top ten. For these TCRs, the target antigens are not known. Blood mononuclear cells were expanded for 2 to 4 days using either OKT3 anti-CD3 antibody or CD3/CD28 beads. This specimen consisted of healthy donor T cells cultured with leukemia cells, obtained from a culture containing a bispecific antibody targeting TCR Vbeta12. These receptors all stem from a human donor in good health. Some clones in this sample may be carry-over from other donors' samples.

This clonotype appeared a few times. The chain recombines TRBV5-6 with TRBJ2-3; 11 bases are a match to TRBD2. Germline V gene sequence: CDR1 SGHDT, CDR2 YYEEEE. The ends lost 1 base at V and 1 base at J; junction bases unmatched: 8. The CDR3 is 18 residues long. DNA for the CDR3: TGTGCCAGCAGCTTGAGTTCTAGCGGGGGGTTCCGCACAGATACGCAGTATTTT. As protein: CASSLSSSGGFRTDTQYF.

This clonotype was observed at least ten times. The chain is built from TRBV19 and TRBJ1-5, with unresolved D. Trimming cost V 3 bases and J 6 bases, with 9 bases left between them. The CDR3 runs 13 residues. Germline CDR1 reads LNHDA; CDR2 reads SQIVND (reference sequence). CDR3 in amino acids: CASSIRDSQPQHF. The CDR3 nucleotides are TGTGCCAGTAGTATTAGAGATAGTCAGCCCCAGCATTTT. Filled out from reference TRBV19 and TRBJ1-5, the complete variable domain reads DGGITQSPKYLFRKEGQNVTLSCEQNLNHDAMYWYRQDPGQGLRLIYYSQIVNDFQKGDIAEGYSVSREKKESFPLTVTSAQKNPTAFYLCASSIRDSQPQHFGDGTRLSIL.

This clonotype occurred many times. The chain is built from TRBV5-6 and TRBJ2-7; 9 bases are a match to TRBD1. The CDR3 runs to 18 residues. CDR1 and CDR2 from the germline V gene are SGHDT and YYEEEE. V lost 3 bases and J lost 0; bases outside the gene matches: 13. In DNA form, the CDR3 reads TGTGCCAGCAGCTCGACAAGCCTGACAGGGGGTATCTCCTACGAGCAGTACTTC. It codes for CASSSTSLTGGISYEQYF.

This clonotype came up many times. The chain uses TRBV27 and TRBJ1-5; 11 nucleotides line up with TRBD1. CDR1 MNHEY and CDR2 SMNVEV come from the germline V gene (reference sequence). V lost 4 bases to trimming and J lost 2 bases; unmatched junction nucleotides: 10. This CDR3 contains 18 residues. CDR3: CASSSGQGGPQGNQPQHF. The CDR3 coding sequence is TGTGCCAGCAGTTCGGGACAGGGGGGCCCGCAGGGCAATCAGCCCCAGCATTTT.

This clonotype was observed many times. This chain connects TRBV5-6 to TRBJ1-1, with D hard to call. The CDR3 sequence is 14 residues long. Germline CDR1 SGHDT, CDR2 YYEEEE. With 2 bases removed from V and 1 base from J, the gap between germline ends came to 9 bases. CDR3 DNA sequence: TGTGCCAGCAGCTTTCGGAACCAGAACACTGAAGCTTTCTTT. The encoded protein is CASSFRNQNTEAFF. The full variable domain, rest sourced from reference TRBV5-6 and TRBJ1-1, is DAGVTQSPTHLIKTRGQQVTLRCSPKSGHDTVSWYQQALGQGPQFIFQYYEEEERQRGNFPDRFSGHQFPNYSSELNVNALLLGDSALYLCASSFRNQNTEAFFGQGTRLTVV.

This clonotype was found many times. The rearrangement links TRBV4-1 to TRBJ1-2; D is uncertain. Per germline, CDR1 MGHRA and CDR2 YSYEKL. The ends were cut back, 0 bases at V and 4 bases at J, with 6 bases in the middle. The CDR3 runs to 13 residues. The CDR3 DNA reads TGCGCCAGCAGCCAAGATCTGAGCTATGGCTACACCTTC. This encodes CASSQDLSYGYTF.

In its sample, this clonotype was seen many times. The chain couples TRBV20-1 to TRBJ2-7, with D perhaps TRBD1 (5 bases). The V gene lost 1 base and the J gene lost 4 bases, with 8 bases spanning the gap. Germline-derived CDR1 and CDR2 are DFQATT and SNEGSKA (reference sequence). The CDR3 consists of 12 residues. For the CDR3, the DNA is TGCAGTGCTAGAGTCCAGGGATACGAGCAGTACTTC. Translated: CSARVQGYEQYF.

There are many counts of this clonotype. The rearrangement links TRBV2 to TRBJ2-5, with 10 bases aligning to TRBD2. This CDR3 spans 16 amino acids. After removal of 5 bases from V and 5 bases from J, the junction contained 11 bases not matched to a gene. The germline gives CDR1 SNHLY, CDR2 FYNNEI. CDR3 amino acids: CASSTWASGSGETQYF. CDR3 DNA sequence: TGTGCCAGCAGTACCTGGGCTAGCGGGAGTGGGGAGACCCAGTACTTC.

This clonotype was seen many times. The chain recombines TRBV19 with TRBJ2-1; D uncertain. The V and J ends lost 3 bases and 4 bases respectively, with 7 bases between them. Germline assignment: CDR1 LNHDA and CDR2 SQIVND (reference sequence). The CDR3 is 13 residues long. The CDR3 protein is CASSIWSYNEQFF. In DNA form, the CDR3 reads TGTGCCAGTAGTATTTGGTCGTACAATGAGCAGTTCTTC. The variable domain in full, completed from reference TRBV19 and TRBJ2-1, reads DGGITQSPKYLFRKEGQNVTLSCEQNLNHDAMYWYRQDPGQGLRLIYYSQIVNDFQKGDIAEGYSVSREKKESFPLTVTSAQKNPTAFYLCASSIWSYNEQFFGPGTRLTVL.

This clonotype was detected only a few times. The chain uses TRBV11-2 and TRBJ2-7; no firm D call. This CDR3 region has 14 residues. CDR1 is SGHAT, CDR2 FQNNGV, per germline. The V end lost 3 bases, the J end lost 3 bases, and 12 bases lay between the germline ends. The CDR3 spells CASSFDRALYEQYF. DNA of the CDR3: TGTGCCAGCAGCTTTGACCGGGCCCTCTACGAGCAGTACTTC.

This clonotype was detected ten times or more. J is TRBJ2-3 and V is TRBV7-3, with 11 bases identical to TRBD1. This CDR3 is built from 14 residues. The junction had 1 base not matched to a gene; V was cut back by 3 bases and J by 5 bases. Per germline, CDR1 SGHTA and CDR2 FQGTGA. CDR3 loop: CASSLGQGGDTQYF. The CDR3 DNA follows: TGTGCCAGCAGCTTGGGACAGGGGGGAGATACGCAGTATTTT.

This clonotype was counted many times. The chain combines TRBV5-6 with TRBJ1-2; D is unresolved. The CDR3 runs to 13 residues. Germline CDR1 is SGHDT and CDR2 is YYEEEE. Trimming removed 1 base at V and 2 bases at J, with 6 bases between. DNA for the CDR3: TGTGCCAGCAGCTTGATGGGAAACTATGGCTACACCTTC. This gives the protein CASSLMGNYGYTF.

There are many counts of this clonotype. The gene calls are TRBV10-2 and TRBJ1-1; tentatively, D is TRBD1 (6 bases). The ends were cut back, 2 bases at V and 4 bases at J, with 11 bases in the middle. The CDR3 covers 14 residues. Per the germline V gene, CDR1 is WSHSY and CDR2 is SAAADI. The CDR3 spells CASSEGGLTTEAFF. The DNA of the CDR3 is TGCGCCAGCAGTGAGGGGGGCCTAACCACTGAAGCTTTCTTT.

At least ten counts were recorded for this clonotype. V and J are TRBV7-9 and TRBJ1-1; D perhaps matches TRBD1 (5 bases). The length of the CDR3 is 15 residues. Trimming pared 7 bases from V and 3 bases from J, leaving 18 bases between. Germline values: CDR1 SEHNR, CDR2 FQNEAQ (reference sequence). CDR3 region: CASTSTGGKDTEAFF. In DNA form, the CDR3 reads TGTGCCAGCACTTCAACGGGGGGGAAGGACACTGAAGCTTTCTTT.

This clonotype was detected many times. This chain connects TRBV20-1 to TRBJ2-5; no clear D. The CDR3 runs 10 residues. V lost 3 bases, J lost 5 bases, and 4 bases lay in between. In germline, CDR1 is DFQATT, CDR2 SNEGSKA (reference sequence). The DNA of the CDR3 is TGCAGTGCTAGTTATGAGACCCAGTACTTC. Translated, it gives CSASYETQYF.

By share, this clonotype ranks as medium-sized. The chain combines TRBV6-6 with TRBJ1-1; 8 bases match TRBD1. The germline V gene encodes CDR1 MNHNY and CDR2 SVGAGI (reference sequence). CDR3 length: 14 residues. V was clipped by 7 bases and J by 3 bases; unmatched bases: 7. CDR3 bases: TGTGCCAGCACGCGCAGGGGGCTGTACACTGAAGCTTTCTTT. This translates into CASTRRGLYTEAFF.

This clonotype appeared many times. V usage is TRBV5-6 and J usage is TRBJ2-5; 9 nucleotides agree with TRBD1. The CDR3 consists of 16 residues. Unmatched junction bases numbered 12, after V lost 4 bases and J lost 5 bases. Germline V gene sequence: CDR1 SGHDT, CDR2 YYEEEE. The CDR3 spells CASSTLRTGVGETQYF. Written as DNA, the CDR3 is TGTGCCAGCAGCACTCTCCGGACAGGGGTAGGGGAGACCCAGTACTTC.

This sequence joins TRBV19 and TRBJ2-7; weak D call: TRBD1 (5 bases). Trimming left V 3 bases short and J 6 bases short, with 12 bases between. There are 13 residues in the CDR3. Germline V gene sequence: CDR1 LNHDA, CDR2 SQIVND (reference sequence). The CDR3 DNA sequence: TGTGCCAGTAGTATGGGGCCGATGGGCGAGCAGTACTTC. It specifies CASSMGPMGEQYF.

This clonotype was seen at least ten times. The gene calls are TRBV28 and TRBJ2-2; D perhaps matches TRBD2 (7 bases). Trimming shortened V by 5 bases and J by 2 bases, and 15 bases separated the two germline ends. The CDR3 loop spans 16 amino acids. Germline CDR1 reads MDHEN; CDR2 reads SYDVKM. The CDR3 loop reads CASSQRGGVNTGELFF. The CDR3 DNA reads TGTGCCAGCAGTCAGAGGGGGGGGGTAAACACCGGGGAGCTGTTTTTT.

This clonotype showed up many times. This chain connects TRBV29-1 to TRBJ2-3; D is unclear. The CDR3 runs to 12 residues. Germline CDR1 SQVTM, CDR2 ANQGSEA. The CDR3 DNA follows: TGCAGTGCCGAAGGGAGCACAGATACGCAGTATTTT. It yields the protein CSAEGSTDTQYF.

The table lists this clonotype with many counts. This chain connects TRBV3-1 to TRBJ2-5, with TRBD2 as a possible D gene (5 bases). The germline V gene has CDR1 LGHDT and CDR2 YNNKEL (reference sequence). The V end was cut by 1 base, the J end by 5 bases, with 5 bases between. The CDR3 runs to 12 residues. CDR3 in DNA: TGTGCCAGCAGCCAAGGCGGGGAGACCCAGTACTTC. Its protein is CASSQGGETQYF.

This clonotype was recorded at least ten times. This chain uses TRBV7-6 with TRBJ2-2; D may be TRBD2 (5 bases). V lost 5 bases and J lost 2, with 9 bases in between. Germline V gives CDR1 SGHVS, CDR2 FNYEAQ. This CDR3 is 14 amino acids long. The CDR3 DNA follows: TGTGCCAGCAGCCCAGAGGGTAACACCGGGGAGCTGTTTTTT. Encoded protein: CASSPEGNTGELFF.